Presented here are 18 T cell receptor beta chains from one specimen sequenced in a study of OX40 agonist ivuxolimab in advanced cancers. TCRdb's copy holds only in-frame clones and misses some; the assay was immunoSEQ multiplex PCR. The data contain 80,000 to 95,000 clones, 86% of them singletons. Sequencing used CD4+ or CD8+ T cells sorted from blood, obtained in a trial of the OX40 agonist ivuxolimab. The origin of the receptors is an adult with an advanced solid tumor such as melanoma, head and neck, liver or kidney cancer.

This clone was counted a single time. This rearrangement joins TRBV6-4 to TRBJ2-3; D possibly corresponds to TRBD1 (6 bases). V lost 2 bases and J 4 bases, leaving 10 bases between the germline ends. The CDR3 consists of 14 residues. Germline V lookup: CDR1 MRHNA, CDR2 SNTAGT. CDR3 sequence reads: CASSDVRGSDTQYF. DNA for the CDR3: TGTGCCAGCAGTGACGTCAGGGGCTCAGATACGCAGTATTTT.

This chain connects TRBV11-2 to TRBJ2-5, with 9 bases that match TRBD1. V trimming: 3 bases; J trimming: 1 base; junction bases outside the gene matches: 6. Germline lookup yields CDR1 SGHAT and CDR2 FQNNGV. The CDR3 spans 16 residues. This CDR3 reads CASSFRTGVGQETQYF. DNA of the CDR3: TGTGCCAGCAGCTTCCGGACAGGGGTAGGCCAAGAGACCCAGTACTTC.

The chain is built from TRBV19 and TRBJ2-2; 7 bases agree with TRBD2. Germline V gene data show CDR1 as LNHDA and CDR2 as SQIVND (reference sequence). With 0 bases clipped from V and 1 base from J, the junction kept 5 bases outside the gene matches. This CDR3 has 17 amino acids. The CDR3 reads CASSIDRLAGNTGELFF. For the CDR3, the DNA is TGTGCCAGTAGTATAGATCGGTTAGCGGGGAACACCGGGGAGCTGTTTTTT.

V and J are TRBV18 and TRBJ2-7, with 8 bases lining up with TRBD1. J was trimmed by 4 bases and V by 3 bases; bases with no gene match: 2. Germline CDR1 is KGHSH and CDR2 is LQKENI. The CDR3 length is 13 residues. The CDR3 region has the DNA TGTGCCAGCTCACCGGGACAGGAGTACGAGCAGTACTTC. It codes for CASSPGQEYEQYF.

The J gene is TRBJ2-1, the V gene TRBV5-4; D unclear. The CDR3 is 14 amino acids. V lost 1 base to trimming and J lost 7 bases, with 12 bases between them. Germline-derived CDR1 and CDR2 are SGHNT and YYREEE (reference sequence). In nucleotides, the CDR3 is TGTGCCAGCAGCTTGAATTTGGTACGGAATGAGCAGTTCTTC. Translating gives CASSLNLVRNEQFF.

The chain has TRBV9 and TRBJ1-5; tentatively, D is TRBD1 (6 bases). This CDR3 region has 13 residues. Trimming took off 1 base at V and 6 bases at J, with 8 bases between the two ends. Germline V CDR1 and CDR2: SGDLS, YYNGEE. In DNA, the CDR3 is TGTGCCAGCAGCGTAACAGGGTCTCAGCCCCAGCATTTT. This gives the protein CASSVTGSQPQHF.

The CDR3 DNA sequence: TGCGCCAGCAGCTACCAGGACAGGGGCCACTACAATGAGCAGTTCTTC. Protein product: CASSYQDRGHYNEQFF. The V and J genes are TRBV4-3 and TRBJ2-1; TRBD1 agrees at 9 bases. J lost 3 bases, V lost 5 bases, and 8 bases had no gene match. There are 16 residues in the CDR3. Germline V gene data show CDR1 as LGHNA and CDR2 as YSLEER.

The CDR3 spells CASRAGRGDEGPQYF. DNA of the CDR3: TGTGCCAGCAGGGCCGGGAGGGGTGATGAAGGTCCGCAGTATTTT. V is TRBV7-8 and J is TRBJ2-3; 8 positions match TRBD2. With V trimmed by 6 bases and J by 10 bases, 15 bases remained unmatched. The CDR3 contains 15 residues. Germline V lookup: CDR1 SGHVS, CDR2 FQNEAQ.

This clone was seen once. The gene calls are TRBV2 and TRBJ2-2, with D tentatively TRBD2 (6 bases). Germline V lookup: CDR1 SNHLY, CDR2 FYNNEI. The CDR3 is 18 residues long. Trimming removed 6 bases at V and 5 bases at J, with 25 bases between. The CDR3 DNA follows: TGTGCCAGCAGCGATTCACTCACCTGGGGGGAGAGGACCGGGGAGCTGTTTTTT. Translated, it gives CASSDSLTWGERTGELFF.

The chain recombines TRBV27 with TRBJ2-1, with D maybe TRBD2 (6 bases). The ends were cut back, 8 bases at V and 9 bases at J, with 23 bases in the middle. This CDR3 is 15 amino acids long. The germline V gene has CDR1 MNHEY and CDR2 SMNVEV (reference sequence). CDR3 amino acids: CASGKAGLSLGEQFF. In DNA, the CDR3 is TGTGCCAGCGGAAAAGCGGGCCTCTCGTTAGGTGAGCAGTTCTTC.

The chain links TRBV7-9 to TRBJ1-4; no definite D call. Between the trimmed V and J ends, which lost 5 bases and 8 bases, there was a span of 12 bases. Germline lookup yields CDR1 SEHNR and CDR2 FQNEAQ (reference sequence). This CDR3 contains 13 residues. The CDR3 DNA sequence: TGTGCCAGCAGCCGCGGGGAGGGCGAAAAACTGTTTTTT. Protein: CASSRGEGEKLFF.

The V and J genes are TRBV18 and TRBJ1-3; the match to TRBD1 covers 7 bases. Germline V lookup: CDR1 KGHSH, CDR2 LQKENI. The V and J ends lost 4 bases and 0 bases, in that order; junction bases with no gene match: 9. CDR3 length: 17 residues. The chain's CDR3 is CASSLLRQGPSGNTIYF. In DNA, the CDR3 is TGTGCCAGCTCACTCTTAAGACAGGGTCCCTCTGGAAACACCATATATTTT.

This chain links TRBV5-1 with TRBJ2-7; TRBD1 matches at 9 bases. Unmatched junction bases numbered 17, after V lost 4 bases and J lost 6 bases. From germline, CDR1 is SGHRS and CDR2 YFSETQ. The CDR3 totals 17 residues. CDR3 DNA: TGCGCCAGCAGCACCGGGACAGGGAATAAGCGATTGGGCGAGCAGTACTTC. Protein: CASSTGTGNKRLGEQYF.

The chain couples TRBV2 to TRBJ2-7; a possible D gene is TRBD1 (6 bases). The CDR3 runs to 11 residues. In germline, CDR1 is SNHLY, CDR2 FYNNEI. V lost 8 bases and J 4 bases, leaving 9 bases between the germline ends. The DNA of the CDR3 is TGTGCCAGCGCCAGGGGTTACGAGCAGTACTTC. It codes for CASARGYEQYF. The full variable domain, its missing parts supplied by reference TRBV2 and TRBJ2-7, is EPEVTQTPSHQVTQMGQEVILRCVPISNHLYFYWYRQILGQKVEFLVSFYNNEISEKSEIFDDQFSVERPDGSNFTLKIRSTKLEDSAMYFCASARGYEQYFGPGTRLTVT.

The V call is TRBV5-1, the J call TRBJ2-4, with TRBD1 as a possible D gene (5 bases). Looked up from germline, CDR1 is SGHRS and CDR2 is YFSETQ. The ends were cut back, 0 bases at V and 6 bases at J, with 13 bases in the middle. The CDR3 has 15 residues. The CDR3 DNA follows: TGCGCCAGCAGCTTGGGACAGAATTCAATAAACATTCAGTACTTC. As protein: CASSLGQNSINIQYF.

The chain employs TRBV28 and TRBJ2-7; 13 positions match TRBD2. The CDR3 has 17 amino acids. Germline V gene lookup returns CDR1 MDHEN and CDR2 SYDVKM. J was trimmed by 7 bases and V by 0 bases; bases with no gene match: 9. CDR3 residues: CASSLWELAGGPGEQYF. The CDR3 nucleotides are TGTGCCAGCAGTTTATGGGAACTAGCGGGGGGGCCAGGGGAGCAGTACTTC. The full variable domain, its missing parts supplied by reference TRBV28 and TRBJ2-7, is DVKVTQSSRYLVKRTGEKVFLECVQDMDHENMFWYRQDPGLGLRLIYFSYDVKMKEKGDIPEGYSVSREKKERFSLILESASTNQTSMYLCASSLWELAGGPGEQYFGPGTRLTVT.

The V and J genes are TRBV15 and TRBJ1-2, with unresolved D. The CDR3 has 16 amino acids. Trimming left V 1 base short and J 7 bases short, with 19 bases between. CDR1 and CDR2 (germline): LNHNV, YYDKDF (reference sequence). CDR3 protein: CATSRVPMGRWGGYTF. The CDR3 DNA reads TGTGCCACCAGCAGAGTTCCTATGGGCCGTTGGGGTGGCTACACCTTC.

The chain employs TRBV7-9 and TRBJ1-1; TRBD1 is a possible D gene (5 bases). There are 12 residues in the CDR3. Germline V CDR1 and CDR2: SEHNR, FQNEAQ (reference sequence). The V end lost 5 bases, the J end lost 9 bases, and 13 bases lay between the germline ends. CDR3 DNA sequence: TGTGCCAGCAGCAAGGCAGGGTGGAAAGCTTTCTTT. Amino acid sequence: CASSKAGWKAFF.